This entry features one TCR beta chain sequence. Its antigen is as yet unknown. V was pared by 3 bases and J by 5 bases, with 6 bases of the junction left unmatched. The V gene's germline CDR1 is SGHAT and CDR2 FQNNGV. CDR3 length: 15 amino acids. This sample stems from a study of T cell repertoires and HLA-DP antigens. The data were produced by immunoSEQ multiplex PCR, yet TCRdb's version contains in-frame clones alone and is incomplete. The repertoire holds roughly 70,000 clones, with over 75% as singletons. Sample: CD4+ T cells from PBMCs. The chain combines TRBV11-2 with TRBJ1-3, with 8 positions matching TRBD1. This TCR was recovered from a man aged 55-75 years in good health and CMV-seronegative. Written as DNA, the CDR3 is TGTGCCAGCAGCTTTCAGGGGGCGCAACGAAACACCATATATTTT. Protein product: CASSFQGAQRNTIYF.